Listed below are T cell receptor beta chains from one sample, sequenced in a study of siplizumab effects on memory and regulatory T cells. TCRdb keeps only in-frame clones here, not all; method: immunoSEQ multiplex PCR. The sample holds roughly 120,000 clones; around 90% are singletons and the top ten take 1% to 1.5%. Sequenced material: CD4+ T cells sorted from blood. All receptors derive from a human donor in good health. CDR3s include the opening cysteine and the closing phenylalanine or tryptophan. The order of the fields is clone size, D gene, V gene, J gene, CDR3 DNA, CDR3 protein. A D gene is named only where the DNA matches it firmly. Clone size is shown for a subset of rows, as once, few, many or a class of expanded clone.

NA	NA	TRBV5-1	TRBJ2-7	TGCGCCAGCAGCTTGGTAGGGAACGAGCAGTACTTC	CASSLVGNEQYF
NA	NA	TRBV7-9	TRBJ1-2	TGTGCCAGCAGCCCCGGGACACAATTCACCGCTAACTATGGCTACACCTTC	CASSPGTQFTANYGYTF
NA	NA	TRBV7-3	TRBJ2-3	TGTGCCAGCAGCCCCGGGACCGACACAGATACGCAGTATTTT	CASSPGTDTDTQYF
NA	NA	TRBV5-1	TRBJ2-1	TGCGCCAGCAGCTTGACTAGAAACACTGAGCAGTTCTTC	CASSLTRNTEQFF
NA	NA	TRBV19	TRBJ2-5	TGTGCCAGTAGTATAGGGGCGAAGGAGACCCAGTACTTC	CASSIGAKETQYF
NA	NA	TRBV18	TRBJ2-3	TGTGCCAGCTCAGCCCCCGGGACTTCCAGCACAGATACGCAGTATTTT	CASSAPGTSSTDTQYF
NA	TRBD1	TRBV30	TRBJ1-5	TGTGCCTGCGGACAGGGGAATCAGCCCCAGCATTTT	CACGQGNQPQHF
NA	TRBD1	TRBV5-1	TRBJ2-5	TGCGCCAGCAGCCTACTTCCGGGACAGGGGATCGAGACCCAGTACTTC	CASSLLPGQGIETQYF
NA	NA	TRBV7-2	TRBJ1-4	TGTGCCAGCAGCCCCCTCCCAGCAACTAATGAAAAACTGTTTTTT	CASSPLPATNEKLFF
NA	NA	TRBV7-2	TRBJ2-5	TGTGCCAGCAGCTCCAGCTTATTAGGGACCCAGTACTTC	CASSSSLLGTQYF
NA	NA	TRBV5-6	TRBJ1-3	TGTGCCAGCAGCTTGCGCAGGGTGAGAGGAAACACCATATATTTT	CASSLRRVRGNTIYF
NA	NA	TRBV9	TRBJ2-1	TGTGCCAGCAGCCAGGGGCCTGGCGAGCAGTTCTTC	CASSQGPGEQFF
NA	NA	TRBV5-4	TRBJ1-2	TGTGCCAGCAGCCCCGAGCCCGGGACGGCCCTCTATGGCTACACCTTC	CASSPEPGTALYGYTF
NA	NA	TRBV9	TRBJ1-4	TGTGCCAGCAGCGTAGGTGACTCCCCCTATGAAAAACTGTTTTTT	CASSVGDSPYEKLFF
NA	NA	TRBV9	TRBJ1-1	TGTGCCAGCAGCGGAGGGCGGGAGAACACTGAAGCTTTCTTT	CASSGGRENTEAFF
NA	NA	TRBV19	TRBJ1-1	TGTGCCAGTAGTGCGAGACAGAGTGGGAACACTGAAGCTTTCTTT	CASSARQSGNTEAFF
once	TRBD1	TRBV29-1	TRBJ2-6	TGCAGCGTTGCGCGGGACAGGGGGACCTCTGGGGCCAACGTCCTGACTTTC	CSVARDRGTSGANVLTF
NA	TRBD2	TRBV5-5	TRBJ2-7	TGTGCCAGCAGCTCCCAGGGAGCGGGAGCCTACGAGCAGTACTTC	CASSSQGAGAYEQYF
once	TRBD2	TRBV7-2	TRBJ2-2	TGTGCCAGCAAGACTAGCGGGGGGTACACCGGGGAGCTGTTTTTT	CASKTSGGYTGELFF
NA	TRBD1	TRBV6-1	TRBJ2-1	TGTGCCAGCAGTGAACCGGGACAGTCCAATGAGCAGTTCTTC	CASSEPGQSNEQFF
NA	TRBD1	TRBV9	TRBJ2-1	TGTGCCAGCAGCATCCCGGGACAGGGGCGCGATGAGCAGTTCTTC	CASSIPGQGRDEQFF
few	NA	TRBV5-1	TRBJ1-1	TGCGCCAGCAGCCCTGGGGAGGGATGGAGAGCTTTCTTT	CASSPGEGWRAFF
NA	NA	TRBV4-1	TRBJ1-4	TGCGCCAGCAGCCAAGATTGGGGGCAGGATGAAAAACTGTTTTTT	CASSQDWGQDEKLFF
NA	TRBD1	TRBV10-3	TRBJ2-7	TGTGCCATCAGTGAGAGGGCAGGGGGCTACGAGCAGTACTTC	CAISERAGGYEQYF
NA	NA	TRBV27	TRBJ1-6	TGTGCCAGCAGTACAATAGGAGGTTCACCCCTCCACTTT	CASSTIGGSPLHF
NA	NA	TRBV25-1	TRBJ2-2	TGTGCCAGCAGTGAAGGGGGCAGAATTGTAGCCGGGGAGCTGTTTTTT	CASSEGGRIVAGELFF
NA	NA	TRBV27	TRBJ1-2	TGTGCCAGCAGTCAAAGGGCATCCAATGGCTACACCTTC	CASSQRASNGYTF
NA	NA	TRBV5-1	TRBJ1-1	TGCGCCAGCAGCCCTGAAGGGGTGGTGGGCACTGAAGCTTTCTTT	CASSPEGVVGTEAFF
NA	NA	TRBV18	TRBJ1-1	TGTGCCAGCTCATTGAAACAGGGCCTAATGAACACTGAAGCTTTCTTT	CASSLKQGLMNTEAFF
NA	TRBD1	TRBV7-2	TRBJ1-5	TGTGCCAGCAGCGGTCCCGGGACAGGTACAAATCAGCCCCAGCATTTT	CASSGPGTGTNQPQHF
NA	TRBD1	TRBV5-1	TRBJ1-2	TGCGCCAGCAGCACGTTAATTGGTGGACAGGGGGGCTATGGCTACACCTTC	CASSTLIGGQGGYGYTF
NA	NA	TRBV5-4	TRBJ2-1	TGTGCCAGCAGCTTCCCGGGACTTAGTCACAACAATGAGCAGTTCTTC	CASSFPGLSHNNEQFF
NA	NA	TRBV13	TRBJ2-1	TGTGCCAGCAGCAAGAGGGGGAGCCCGAGCTCCTACAATGAGCAGTTCTTC	CASSKRGSPSSYNEQFF
NA	NA	TRBV5-8	TRBJ1-2	TGTGCCAGCAGCCGTGGACAGAATAACTATGGCTACACCTTC	CASSRGQNNYGYTF
few	NA	TRBV19	TRBJ2-3	TGTGCCAGTAGGACTAGTATGGCAGATACGCAGTATTTT	CASRTSMADTQYF
NA	TRBD2	TRBV7-9	TRBJ2-1	TGTGCCAGCAGCCCTACTAGCGGGAGCGCTAATGAGCAGTTCTTC	CASSPTSGSANEQFF
NA	NA	TRBV25-1	TRBJ2-6	TGTGCCAGCAGTGAAGGCCCGCAGAGCTCTGGGGCCAACGTCCTGACTTTC	CASSEGPQSSGANVLTF
NA	NA	TRBV20-1	TRBJ2-7	TGCAGTGCTAGCAAGGGTCGCGAGCAGTACTTC	CSASKGREQYF
NA	NA	TRBV18	TRBJ2-5	TGTGCCAGCTCACCATACTCGGTTGGAGAGACCCAGTACTTC	CASSPYSVGETQYF
NA	NA	TRBV18	TRBJ2-7	TGTGCCAGCTCACCACAAGACAGGGAGGGCGAGCAGTACTTC	CASSPQDREGEQYF
NA	NA	TRBV28	TRBJ2-5	TGTGCCAGCAGTTCCGGACCACTCCAAGAGACCCAGTACTTC	CASSSGPLQETQYF
NA	NA	TRBV7-6	TRBJ2-7	TGTGCCAGCAGCAGCTCCCAGAGCTCCTACGAGCAGTACTTC	CASSSSQSSYEQYF
NA	NA	TRBV5-4	TRBJ2-1	TGTGCCAGCAGCGCACCGGGTTTTAACAATGAGCAGTTCTTC	CASSAPGFNNEQFF
once	TRBD1	TRBV5-4	TRBJ1-5	TGTGCCAGCAGCTTCGGGACAGCTAGCAATCAGCCCCAGCATTTT	CASSFGTASNQPQHF
NA	NA	TRBV19	TRBJ1-1	TGTGCCAGTCCCCTGAAGGGTCGATGGAACACTGAAGCTTTCTTT	CASPLKGRWNTEAFF
NA	NA	TRBV11-2	TRBJ2-5	TGTGCCAGCAGCTTATTTTTTGACCTCCAAGAGACCCAGTACTTC	CASSLFFDLQETQYF
NA	NA	TRBV29-1	TRBJ1-2	TGCAGCGTTGAAATCCCAGCTAACTATGGCTACACCTTC	CSVEIPANYGYTF
NA	NA	TRBV10-1	TRBJ2-7	TGCGCCAGCAGTGAGAGACTTGATTACAAGCAGTACTTC	CASSERLDYKQYF
NA	NA	TRBV7-9	TRBJ1-1	TGTGCCAGCAGTCTAGGAGGCCCTGAAGCTTTCTTT	CASSLGGPEAFF
NA	NA	TRBV18	TRBJ1-6	TGTGCCAGCTCCCCTCAGGGAGGGTACAATAATTCACCCCTCCACTTT	CASSPQGGYNNSPLHF
NA	NA	TRBV6-5	TRBJ2-1	TGTGCCAGCAGCGCCAGGGGGGATGAGCAGTTCTTC	CASSARGDEQFF
NA	TRBD1	TRBV6-6	TRBJ2-7	TGTGCCAGCAGACCCCGGGACAGCGAGCAGTACTTC	CASRPRDSEQYF
NA	TRBD1	TRBV4-2	TRBJ2-4	TGTGCCAGCAGCCAATCCGGGACAGAAACACCAGAAAACATTCAGTACTTC	CASSQSGTETPENIQYF
NA	NA	TRBV25-1	TRBJ2-5	TGTGCCAGCAGTGACAGGGTTGAGACCCAGTACTTC	CASSDRVETQYF
NA	TRBD1	TRBV18	TRBJ1-2	TGTGCCAGCTCACCACAAGGGGACAGCCCCCTTGGCTACACCTTC	CASSPQGDSPLGYTF
NA	NA	TRBV2	TRBJ2-1	TGTGCCAGCAGTCAAGGTCTAGCCTATGGGGAGCAGTTCTTC	CASSQGLAYGEQFF